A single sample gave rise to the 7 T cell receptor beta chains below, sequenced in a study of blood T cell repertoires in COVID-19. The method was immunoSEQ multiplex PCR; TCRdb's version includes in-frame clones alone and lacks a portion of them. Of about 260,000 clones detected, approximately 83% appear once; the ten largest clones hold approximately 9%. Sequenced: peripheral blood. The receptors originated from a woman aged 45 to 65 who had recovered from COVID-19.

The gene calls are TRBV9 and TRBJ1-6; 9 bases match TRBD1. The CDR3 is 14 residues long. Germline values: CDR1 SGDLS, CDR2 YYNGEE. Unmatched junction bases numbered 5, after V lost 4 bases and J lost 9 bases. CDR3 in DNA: TGTGCCAGCAGCAACGAGGACAGGGGTTCACCCCTCCACTTT. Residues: CASSNEDRGSPLHF.

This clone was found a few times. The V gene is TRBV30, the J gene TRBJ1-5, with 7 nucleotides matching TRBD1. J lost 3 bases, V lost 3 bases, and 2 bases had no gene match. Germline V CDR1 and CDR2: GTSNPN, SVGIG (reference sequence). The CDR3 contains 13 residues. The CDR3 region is CAWRDRINQPQHF. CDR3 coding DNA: TGTGCCTGGAGGGACAGGATCAATCAGCCCCAGCATTTT.

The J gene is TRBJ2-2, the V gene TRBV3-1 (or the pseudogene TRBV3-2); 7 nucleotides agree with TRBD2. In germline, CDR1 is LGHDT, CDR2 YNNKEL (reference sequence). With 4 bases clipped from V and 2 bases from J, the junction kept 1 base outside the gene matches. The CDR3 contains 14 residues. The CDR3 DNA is TGTGCCAGCAGCCGAGCGGGAAACACCGGGGAGCTGTTTTTT. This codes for CASSRAGNTGELFF.

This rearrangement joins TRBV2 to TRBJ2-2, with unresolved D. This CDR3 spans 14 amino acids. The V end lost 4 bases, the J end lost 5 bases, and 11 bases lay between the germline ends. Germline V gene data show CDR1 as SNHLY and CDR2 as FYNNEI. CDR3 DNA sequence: TGTGCCAGCAGTGCTGCGGTGGAAACCGGGGAGCTGTTTTTT. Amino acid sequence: CASSAAVETGELFF.

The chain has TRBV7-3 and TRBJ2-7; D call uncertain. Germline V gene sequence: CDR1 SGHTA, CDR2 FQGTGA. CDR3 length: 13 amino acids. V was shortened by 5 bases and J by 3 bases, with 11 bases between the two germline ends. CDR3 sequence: CASSHGGGYEQYF. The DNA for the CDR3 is TGTGCCAGCAGCCACGGTGGCGGCTACGAGCAGTACTTC. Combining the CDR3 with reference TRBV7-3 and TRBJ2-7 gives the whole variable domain GAGVSQTPSNKVTEKGKYVELRCDPISGHTALYWYRQSLGQGPEFLIYFQGTGAADDSGLPNDRFFAVRPEGSVSTLKIQRTERGDSAVYLCASSHGGGYEQYFGPGTRLTVT.

CDR3 protein: CATSAAIHQPQHF. The CDR3 DNA reads as TGTGCCACCAGTGCCGCGATCCATCAGCCCCAGCATTTT. This chain uses TRBV24-1 with TRBJ1-5; D unresolved. The germline CDR1 and CDR2 sequences are KGHDR and SFDVKD. The CDR3 has 13 amino acids. Trimming pared 5 bases from V and 5 bases from J, leaving 9 bases between.

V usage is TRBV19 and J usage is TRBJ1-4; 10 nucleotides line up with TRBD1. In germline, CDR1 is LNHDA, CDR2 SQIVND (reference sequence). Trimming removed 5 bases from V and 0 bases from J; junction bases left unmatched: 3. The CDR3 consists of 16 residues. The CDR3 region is CASSLGQGATNEKLFF. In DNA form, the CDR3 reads TGTGCCAGTAGTTTAGGACAGGGGGCAACTAATGAAAAACTGTTTTTT.